This T cell receptor beta chain was found in a study of blood T cell repertoires in COVID-19. Study summary: The origin of the acute and convalescent COVID-19 samples was the United States, Italy and Spain. PBMCs, B-cell-depleted T cells, or T cells were the source of the cDNA or gDNA that made up the material.

In the authors' workflow: Reference gene primer amplification in the assay estimated nucleated cell counts. The data were produced by immunoSEQ multiplex PCR, yet TCRdb's version contains in-frame clones alone and is incomplete. The DNA gave D and trimming, while V, J and clone size come from that table. The table shows about 300,000 clones, with roughly 90% occurring only once. Trimming cost V 6 bases and J 2 bases; bases outside gene matches: 9. CDR3 length: 17 residues. This clonotype was obtained from a woman aged 25 to 39 with COVID-19, enrolled during active disease. This chain joins TRBV5-3 and TRBJ2-5, with 14 bases matching TRBD2. TRBV5-3 is labeled an ORF, and its function is uncertain. Material for sequencing was peripheral blood. The CDR3 sequence is CARTWTSGGPGQETQYF. The CDR3 DNA reads TGTGCCAGAACGTGGACTAGCGGGGGGCCAGGACAAGAGACCCAGTACTTC.